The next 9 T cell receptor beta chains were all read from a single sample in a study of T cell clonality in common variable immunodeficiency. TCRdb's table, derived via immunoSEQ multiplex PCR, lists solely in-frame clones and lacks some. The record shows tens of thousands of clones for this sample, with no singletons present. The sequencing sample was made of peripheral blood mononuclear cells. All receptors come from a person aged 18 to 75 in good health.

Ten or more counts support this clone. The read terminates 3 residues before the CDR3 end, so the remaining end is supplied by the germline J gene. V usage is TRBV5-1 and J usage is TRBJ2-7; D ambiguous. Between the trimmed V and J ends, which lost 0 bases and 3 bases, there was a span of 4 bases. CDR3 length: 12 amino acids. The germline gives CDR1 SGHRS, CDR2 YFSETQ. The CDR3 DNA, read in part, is TGCGCCAGCAGCTTGGTACACTACGAG. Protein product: CASSLVHYE. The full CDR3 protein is CASSLVHYEQYF. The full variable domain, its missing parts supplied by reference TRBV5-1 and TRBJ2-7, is KAGVTQTPRYLIKTRGQQVTLSCSPISGHRSVSWYQQTPGQGLQFLFEYFSETQRNKGNFPGRFSGRQFSNSRSEMNVSTLELGDSALYLCASSLVHYEQYFGPGTRLTVT.

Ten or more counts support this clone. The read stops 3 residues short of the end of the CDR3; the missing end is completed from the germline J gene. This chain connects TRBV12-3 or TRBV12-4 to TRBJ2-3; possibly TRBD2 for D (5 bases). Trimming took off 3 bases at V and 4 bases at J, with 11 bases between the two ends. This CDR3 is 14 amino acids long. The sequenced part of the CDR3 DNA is TGTGCCAGCAGTTTCCAGCGGTTCGCAGATACG. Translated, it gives CASSFQRFADT. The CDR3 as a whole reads CASSFQRFADTQYF.

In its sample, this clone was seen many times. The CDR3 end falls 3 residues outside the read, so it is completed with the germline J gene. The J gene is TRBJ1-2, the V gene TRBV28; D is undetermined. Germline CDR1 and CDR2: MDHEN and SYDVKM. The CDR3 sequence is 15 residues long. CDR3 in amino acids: CASSFDTLGSRGYTF. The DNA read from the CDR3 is TGTGCCAGCAGTTTCGATACGCTTGGATCTAGGGGC.

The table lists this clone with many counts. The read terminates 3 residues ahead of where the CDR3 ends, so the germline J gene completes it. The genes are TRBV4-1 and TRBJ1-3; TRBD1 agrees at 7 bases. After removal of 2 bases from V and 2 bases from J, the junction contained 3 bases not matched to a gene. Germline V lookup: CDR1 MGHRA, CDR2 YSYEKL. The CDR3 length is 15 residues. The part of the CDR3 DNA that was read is TGCGCCAGCAGCCAATCGGGGACAGCTGGAAACACC. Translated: CASSQSGTAGNT. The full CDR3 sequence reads CASSQSGTAGNTIYF.

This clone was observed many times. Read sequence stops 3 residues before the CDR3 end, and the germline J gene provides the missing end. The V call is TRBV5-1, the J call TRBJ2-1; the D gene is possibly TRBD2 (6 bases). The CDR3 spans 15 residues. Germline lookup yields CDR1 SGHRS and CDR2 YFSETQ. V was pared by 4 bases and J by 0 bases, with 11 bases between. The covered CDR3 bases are TGCGCCAGCAGCCTAGATAGCGGCTCCTACAATGAG. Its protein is CASSLDSGSYNE. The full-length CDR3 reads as CASSLDSGSYNEQFF.

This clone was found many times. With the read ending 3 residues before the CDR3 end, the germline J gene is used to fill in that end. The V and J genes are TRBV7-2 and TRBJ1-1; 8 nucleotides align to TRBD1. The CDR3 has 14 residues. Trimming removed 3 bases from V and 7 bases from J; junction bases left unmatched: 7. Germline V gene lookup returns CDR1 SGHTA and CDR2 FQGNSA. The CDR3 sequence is CASSFATGQGEAFF. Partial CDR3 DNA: TGTGCCAGCAGCTTTGCCACAGGACAGGGTGAA.

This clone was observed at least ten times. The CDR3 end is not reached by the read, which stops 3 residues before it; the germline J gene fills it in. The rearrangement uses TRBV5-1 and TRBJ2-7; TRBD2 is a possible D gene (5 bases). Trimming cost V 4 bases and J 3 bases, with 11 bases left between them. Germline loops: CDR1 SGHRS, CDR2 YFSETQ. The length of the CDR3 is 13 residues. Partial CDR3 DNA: TGCGCCAGCAGCCCTGGACTCGGCTACGAG. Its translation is CASSPGLGYE. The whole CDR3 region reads CASSPGLGYEQYF.

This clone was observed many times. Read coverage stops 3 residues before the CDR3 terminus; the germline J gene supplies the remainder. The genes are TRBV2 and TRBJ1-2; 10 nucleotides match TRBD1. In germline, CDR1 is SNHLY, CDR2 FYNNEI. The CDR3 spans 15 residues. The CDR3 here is CASTRFAGTGEGYTF. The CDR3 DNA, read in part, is TGTGCCAGCACCCGATTTGCTGGGACAGGGGAGGGC.

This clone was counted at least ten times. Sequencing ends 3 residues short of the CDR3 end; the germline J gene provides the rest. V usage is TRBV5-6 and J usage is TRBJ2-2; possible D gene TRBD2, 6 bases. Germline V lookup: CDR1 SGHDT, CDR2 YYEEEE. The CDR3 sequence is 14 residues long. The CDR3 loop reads CASSWGDSQGLLFF. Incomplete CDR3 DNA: TGTGCCAGCAGCTGGGGGGACTCACAAGGTTTG. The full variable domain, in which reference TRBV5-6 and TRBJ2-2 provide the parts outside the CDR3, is DAGVTQSPTHLIKTRGQQVTLRCSPKSGHDTVSWYQQALGQGPQFIFQYYEEEERQRGNFPDRFSGHQFPNYSSELNVNALLLGDSALYLCASSWGDSQGLLFFGEGSRLTVL.